These 14 T cell receptor beta chains were all obtained from the same sample, sequenced in a study of blood T cell repertoires in COVID-19. Only in-frame clones appear in the TCRdb table, and some are missing; sequencing was by immunoSEQ multiplex PCR. Altogether roughly 250,000 clones are present, 87% being singletons, with the ten largest covering roughly 6%. Sequencing input: PBMCs or T cells enriched from blood (not recorded which). These receptors were taken from a woman in her 30s with acute COVID-19.

V is TRBV6-2 or TRBV6-3 and J is TRBJ2-3; 7 bases match TRBD1. Germline assignment: CDR1 MNHEY and CDR2 SVGEGT. The V gene end was trimmed by 0 bases and the J gene end by 6 bases; junction bases not matched to a gene: 0. CDR3 size: 13 residues. The DNA for the CDR3 is TGTGCCAGCAGTTACTCGGACAGGGATACGCAGTATTTT. Translation: CASSYSDRDTQYF.

This sequence joins TRBV5-1 and TRBJ1-2, with 8 positions matching TRBD1. J lost 8 bases, V lost 4 bases, and 7 bases had no gene match. Germline lookup yields CDR1 SGHRS and CDR2 YFSETQ. CDR3 length: 13 residues. The CDR3 spells CASSQDRVGGYTF. CDR3 sequence (DNA): TGCGCCAGCAGCCAGGACAGGGTGGGCGGCTACACCTTC.

The chain combines TRBV28 with TRBJ2-2, with a weak D call TRBD2 (6 bases). This CDR3 contains 15 residues. The germline V gene has CDR1 MDHEN and CDR2 SYDVKM. Trimming stripped 2 bases from V and 2 bases from J, with 9 bases between. The CDR3 loop reads CASSLPGVNTGELFF. DNA for the CDR3: TGTGCCAGCAGTTTACCGGGGGTCAACACCGGGGAGCTGTTTTTT.

This clone was picked up one time. The same CDR3 is also encoded by other DNA sequences in this sample. The V gene is TRBV6-5, the J gene TRBJ2-7, with 8 bases aligning to TRBD1. This CDR3 spans 12 amino acids. Trimming took 6 bases from V and 6 from J; bases not matched to a gene: 4. CDR1 is MNHEY, CDR2 SVGAGI, per germline. The CDR3 DNA follows: TGTGCCAGCAGCAGGACAGGGTTCGAGCAGTACTTC. It codes for CASSRTGFEQYF.

The gene calls are TRBV25-1 and TRBJ2-2; D is possibly TRBD1 (6 bases). V was clipped by 5 bases and J by 0 bases, with 13 bases between them. The CDR3 has 16 amino acids. The germline V gene has CDR1 MGHDK and CDR2 SYGVNS. The DNA for the CDR3 is TGTGCCAGCAGTTTTAAAGGGGGTACGAACACCGGGGAGCTGTTTTTT. This sequence encodes CASSFKGGTNTGELFF.

The rearrangement links TRBV27 to TRBJ1-1, with D uncertain. Germline-derived CDR1 and CDR2 are MNHEY and SMNVEV (reference sequence). The CDR3 extends over 13 amino acids. The V end lost 0 bases, the J end lost 6 bases, and 8 bases lay between the germline ends. In DNA, the CDR3 is TGTGCCAGCAGTTTATCCGGGAATGCTGAAGCTTTCTTT. It specifies CASSLSGNAEAFF.

This chain connects TRBV13 to TRBJ1-2, with 7 positions matching TRBD1. CDR3 length: 14 residues. J lost 6 bases, V lost 5 bases, and 9 bases had no gene match. Germline CDR1 PRHDT, CDR2 FYEKMQ (reference sequence). The chain's CDR3 is CASSLAQGVHGYTF. DNA for the CDR3: TGTGCCAGCAGCCTAGCCCAGGGGGTTCATGGCTACACCTTC.

The chain has TRBV30 and TRBJ2-7, with D possibly matching TRBD2 (5 bases). Per the germline V gene, CDR1 is GTSNPN and CDR2 is SVGIG (reference sequence). V lost 1 base to trimming and J lost 5 bases, with 12 bases between them. This CDR3 is 13 amino acids long. The CDR3 coding sequence is TGTGCCTGGAGTGGAGGGTTAGCCCACGAGCAGTACTTC. Translated, it gives CAWSGGLAHEQYF.

The chain couples TRBV28 to TRBJ1-2; D call uncertain. CDR3 length equals 13 residues. The V gene's germline CDR1 is MDHEN and CDR2 SYDVKM. The V gene lost 6 bases and the J gene lost 0 bases, with 8 bases spanning the gap. CDR3 amino acids: CASRAPANYGYTF. The DNA for the CDR3 is TGTGCCAGCAGGGCCCCAGCTAACTATGGCTACACCTTC.

This chain uses TRBV6-2 or TRBV6-3 with TRBJ1-5; 9 bases align to TRBD1. The germline V gene encodes CDR1 MNHEY and CDR2 SVGEGT. J was trimmed by 2 bases and V by 3 bases; bases with no gene match: 14. The CDR3 consists of 19 residues. The CDR3 DNA reads TGTGCCAGCAGTTATCCCGACAGGGGGGTCTTGTATGGCAATCAGCCCCAGCATTTT. It translates to CASSYPDRGVLYGNQPQHF.

On this clone itself: This CDR3 is also generated by other DNA sequences in the sample. Written as DNA, the CDR3 is TGTGCCAGCAGCTTAATTCTAGCGGGGGCTAACACAGATACGCAGTATTTT. It codes for CASSLILAGANTDTQYF. The chain joins TRBV7-8 to TRBJ2-3; TRBD2 matches 10 bases. V was clipped by 2 bases and J by 2 bases; unmatched bases: 7. The CDR3 is made up of 17 amino acids. Germline V gene sequence: CDR1 SGHVS, CDR2 FQNEAQ.

The rearrangement joins TRBV12-3 or TRBV12-4 to TRBJ1-5; D is perhaps TRBD1 (6 bases). V dropped 5 bases and J dropped 7 bases, with 12 bases sitting between them. This CDR3 has 13 residues. CDR3 amino acids: CASSPTGTQPQHF. The CDR3 coding sequence is TGTGCCAGCAGTCCAACAGGGACCCAGCCCCAGCATTTT.

The rearrangement uses TRBV5-1 and TRBJ2-7; TRBD2 might be the D (6 bases). Per the germline V gene, CDR1 is SGHRS and CDR2 is YFSETQ. The CDR3 is made up of 15 amino acids. Trimming removed 4 bases from V and 1 base from J, with 15 bases in between. The CDR3 region is CASSDTRDPSYEQYF. CDR3 coding DNA: TGCGCCAGCAGCGATACGCGGGACCCATCCTACGAGCAGTACTTC.

The chain joins TRBV7-9 to TRBJ2-1; D is possibly TRBD2 (5 bases). Germline V gene lookup returns CDR1 SEHNR and CDR2 FQNEAQ (reference sequence). The CDR3 runs 14 residues. Between the trimmed V and J ends, which lost 1 base and 9 bases, there was a span of 13 bases. This CDR3 reads CASSLGTVRGEQFF. DNA for the CDR3: TGTGCCAGCAGCTTAGGTACCGTCCGGGGTGAGCAGTTCTTC.